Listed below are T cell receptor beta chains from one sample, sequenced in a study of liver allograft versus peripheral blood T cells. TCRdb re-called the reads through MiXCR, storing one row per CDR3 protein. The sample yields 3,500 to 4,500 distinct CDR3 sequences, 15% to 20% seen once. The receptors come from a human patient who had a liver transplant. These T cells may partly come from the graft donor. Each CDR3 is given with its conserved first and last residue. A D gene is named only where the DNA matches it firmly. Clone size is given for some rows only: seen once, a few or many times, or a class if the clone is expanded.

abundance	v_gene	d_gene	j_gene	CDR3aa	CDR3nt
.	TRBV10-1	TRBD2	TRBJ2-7	CASSETSGYEQYF	TGCGCCAGCAGTGAGACTAGCGGCTACGAGCAGTACTTC
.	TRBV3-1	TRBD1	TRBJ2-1	CASSQDQGEGYNEQFF	TGTGCCAGCAGCCAAGATCAGGGGGAAGGGTACAATGAGCAGTTCTTC
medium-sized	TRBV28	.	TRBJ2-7	CASSLASGALVHEQYF	TGTGCCAGCAGTTTGGCCTCGGGGGCGTTAGTCCACGAGCAGTACTTC
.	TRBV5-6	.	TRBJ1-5	CASSVQGNNQPQHF	TGTGCCAGCAGCGTACAGGGAAACAATCAGCCCCAGCATTTT
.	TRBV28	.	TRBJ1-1	CASSSWTGNTEAFF	TGTGCCAGCAGTTCCTGGACGGGGAACACTGAAGCTTTCTTT
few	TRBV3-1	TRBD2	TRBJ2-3	CASSQDPGTSIDTQYF	TGTGCCAGCAGCCAAGACCCAGGGACTAGCATAGATACGCAGTATTTT
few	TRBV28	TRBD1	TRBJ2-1	CASSLYLGVPRQGADNEQFF	TGTGCCAGCAGTTTATATCTAGGGGTGCCAAGGCAGGGGGCGGACAATGAGCAGTTCTTC
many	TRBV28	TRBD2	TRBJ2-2	CASSSEREVNGELFF	TGTGCCAGCAGTTCTGAGCGGGAGGTTAACGGGGAGCTGTTTTTT
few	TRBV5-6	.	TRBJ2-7	CASSFDSYEQYF	TGTGCCAGCAGTTTCGACAGCTACGAGCAGTACTTC
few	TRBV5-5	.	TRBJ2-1	CASSLQRTSYNEQFF	TGTGCCAGCAGCTTACAGAGGACCTCCTACAATGAGCAGTTCTTC
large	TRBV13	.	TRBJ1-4	CASSLGGNEKLFF	TGTGCCAGCAGCTTAGGGGGAAATGAAAAACTGTTTTTT